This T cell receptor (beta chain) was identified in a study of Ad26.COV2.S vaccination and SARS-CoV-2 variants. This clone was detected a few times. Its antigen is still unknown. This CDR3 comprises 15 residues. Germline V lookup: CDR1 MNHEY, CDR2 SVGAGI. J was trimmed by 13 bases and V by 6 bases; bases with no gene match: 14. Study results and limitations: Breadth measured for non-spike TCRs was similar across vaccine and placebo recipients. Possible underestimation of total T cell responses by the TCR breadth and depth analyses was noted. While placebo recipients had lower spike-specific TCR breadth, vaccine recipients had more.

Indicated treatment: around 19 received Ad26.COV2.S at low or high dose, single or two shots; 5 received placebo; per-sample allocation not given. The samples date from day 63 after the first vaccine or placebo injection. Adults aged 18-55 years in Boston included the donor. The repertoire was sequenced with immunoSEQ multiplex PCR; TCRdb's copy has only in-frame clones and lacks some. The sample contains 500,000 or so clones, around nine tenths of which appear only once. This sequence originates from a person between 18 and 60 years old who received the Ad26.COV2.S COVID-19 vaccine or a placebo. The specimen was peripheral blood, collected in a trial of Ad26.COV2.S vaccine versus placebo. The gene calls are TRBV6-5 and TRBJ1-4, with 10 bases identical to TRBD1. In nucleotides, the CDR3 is TGTGCCAGCAGGGCATCCGGGACAGGGGTCTCAAGACTGTTTTTT. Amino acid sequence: CASRASGTGVSRLFF.